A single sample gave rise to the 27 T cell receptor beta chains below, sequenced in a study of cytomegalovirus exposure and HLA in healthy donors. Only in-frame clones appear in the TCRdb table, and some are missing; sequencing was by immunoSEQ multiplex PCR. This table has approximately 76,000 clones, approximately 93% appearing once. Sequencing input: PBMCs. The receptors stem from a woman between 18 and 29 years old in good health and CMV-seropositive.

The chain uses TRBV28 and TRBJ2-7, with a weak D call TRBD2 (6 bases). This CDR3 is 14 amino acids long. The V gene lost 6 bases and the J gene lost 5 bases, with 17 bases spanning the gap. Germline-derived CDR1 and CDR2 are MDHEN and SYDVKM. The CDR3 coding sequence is TGTGCCAGCAGACTCCCCGGAGGGATTAACGAGCAGTACTTC. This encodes CASRLPGGINEQYF.

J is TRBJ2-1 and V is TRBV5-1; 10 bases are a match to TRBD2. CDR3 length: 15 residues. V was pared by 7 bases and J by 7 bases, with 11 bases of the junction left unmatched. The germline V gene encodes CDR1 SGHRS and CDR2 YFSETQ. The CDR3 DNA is TGCGCCAGCGGAGCCCTAGCGGGAGTGGAAAATGAGCAGTTCTTC. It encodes CASGALAGVENEQFF.

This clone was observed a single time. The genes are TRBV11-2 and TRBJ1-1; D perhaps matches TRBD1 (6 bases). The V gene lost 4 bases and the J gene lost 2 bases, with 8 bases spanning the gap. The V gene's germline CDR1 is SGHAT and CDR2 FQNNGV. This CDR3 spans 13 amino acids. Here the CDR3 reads CASSSQGNTEAFF. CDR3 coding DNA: TGTGCCAGCAGCTCACAGGGCAACACTGAAGCTTTCTTT.

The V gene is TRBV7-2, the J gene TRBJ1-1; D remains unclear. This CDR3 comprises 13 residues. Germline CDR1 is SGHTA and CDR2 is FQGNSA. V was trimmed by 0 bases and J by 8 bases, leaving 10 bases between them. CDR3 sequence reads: CASSLAVGREAFF. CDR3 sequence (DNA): TGTGCCAGCAGCTTAGCGGTGGGCCGGGAAGCTTTCTTT.

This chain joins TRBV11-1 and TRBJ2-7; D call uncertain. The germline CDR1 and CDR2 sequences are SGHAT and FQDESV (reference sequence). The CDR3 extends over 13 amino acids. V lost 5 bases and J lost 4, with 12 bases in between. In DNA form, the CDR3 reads TGTGCCAGCAGCATTAGCTCTCCGTACGAGCAGTACTTC. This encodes CASSISSPYEQYF. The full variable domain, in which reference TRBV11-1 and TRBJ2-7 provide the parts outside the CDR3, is EAEVAQSPRYKITEKSQAVAFWCDPISGHATLYWYRQILGQGPELLVQFQDESVVDDSQLPKDRFSAERLKGVDSTLKIQPAELGDSAMYLCASSISSPYEQYFGPGTRLTVT.

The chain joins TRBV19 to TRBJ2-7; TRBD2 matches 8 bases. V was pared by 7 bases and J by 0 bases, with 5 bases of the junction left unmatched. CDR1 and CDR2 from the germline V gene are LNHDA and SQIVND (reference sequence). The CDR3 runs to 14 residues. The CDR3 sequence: CASKAGGVSYEQYF. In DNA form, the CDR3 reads TGTGCCAGTAAGGCGGGAGGCGTCTCCTACGAGCAGTACTTC.

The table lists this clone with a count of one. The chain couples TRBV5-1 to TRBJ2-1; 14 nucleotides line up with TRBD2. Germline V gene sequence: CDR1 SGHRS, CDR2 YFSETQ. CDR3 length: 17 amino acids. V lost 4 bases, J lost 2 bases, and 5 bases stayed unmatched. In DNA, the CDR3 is TGCGCCAGCAGCCCCGGACTAGCGGGGGGCGCCTACAATGAGCAGTTCTTC. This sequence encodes CASSPGLAGGAYNEQFF.

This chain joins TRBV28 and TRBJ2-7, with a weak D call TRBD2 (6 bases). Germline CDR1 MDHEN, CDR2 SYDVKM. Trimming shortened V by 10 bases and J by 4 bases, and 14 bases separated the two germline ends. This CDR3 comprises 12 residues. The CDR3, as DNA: TGTGCCACTACGCGGGGCAGGTACGAGCAGTACTTC. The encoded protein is CATTRGRYEQYF. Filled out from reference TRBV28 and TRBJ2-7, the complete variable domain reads DVKVTQSSRYLVKRTGEKVFLECVQDMDHENMFWYRQDPGLGLRLIYFSYDVKMKEKGDIPEGYSVSREKKERFSLILESASTNQTSMYLCATTRGRYEQYFGPGTRLTVT.

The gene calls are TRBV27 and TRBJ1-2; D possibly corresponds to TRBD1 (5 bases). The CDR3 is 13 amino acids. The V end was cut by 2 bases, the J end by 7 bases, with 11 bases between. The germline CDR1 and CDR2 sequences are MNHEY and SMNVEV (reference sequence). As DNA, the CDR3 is TGTGCCAGCAGTTTACGGCAGGGTGGTGGCTACACCTTC. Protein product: CASSLRQGGGYTF.

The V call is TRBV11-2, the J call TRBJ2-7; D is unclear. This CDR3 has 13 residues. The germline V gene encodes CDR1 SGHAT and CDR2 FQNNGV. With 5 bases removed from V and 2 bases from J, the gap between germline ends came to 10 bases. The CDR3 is CASSPSTTYEQYF. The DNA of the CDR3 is TGTGCCAGCAGCCCCTCCACTACCTACGAGCAGTACTTC.

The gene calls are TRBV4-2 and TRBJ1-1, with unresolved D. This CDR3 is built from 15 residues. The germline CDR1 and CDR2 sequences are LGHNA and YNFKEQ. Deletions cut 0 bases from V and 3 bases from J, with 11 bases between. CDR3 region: CASSQDHRGDTEAFF. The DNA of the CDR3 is TGTGCCAGCAGCCAAGATCACCGGGGAGACACTGAAGCTTTCTTT.

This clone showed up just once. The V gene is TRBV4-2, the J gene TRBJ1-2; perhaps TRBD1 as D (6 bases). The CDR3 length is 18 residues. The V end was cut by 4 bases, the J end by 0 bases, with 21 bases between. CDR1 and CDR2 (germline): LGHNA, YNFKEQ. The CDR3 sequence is CASSLRGGGTLANYGYTF. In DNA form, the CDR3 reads TGTGCCAGCAGCCTTAGAGGGGGGGGAACGTTAGCTAACTATGGCTACACCTTC.

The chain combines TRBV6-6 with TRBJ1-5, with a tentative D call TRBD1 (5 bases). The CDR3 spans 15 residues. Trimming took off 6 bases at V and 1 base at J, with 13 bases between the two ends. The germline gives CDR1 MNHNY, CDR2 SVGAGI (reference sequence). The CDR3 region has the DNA TGTGCCAGCAGCCTACTGGGGCCAAGCAATCAGCCCCAGCATTTT. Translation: CASSLLGPSNQPQHF.

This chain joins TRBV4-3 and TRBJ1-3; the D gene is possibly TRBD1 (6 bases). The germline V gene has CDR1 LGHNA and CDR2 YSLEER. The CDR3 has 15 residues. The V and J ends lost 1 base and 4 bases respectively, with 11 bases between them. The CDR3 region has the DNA TGCGCCAGCAGCCAAGTCAGGGGCACGGGAAACACCATATATTTT. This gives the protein CASSQVRGTGNTIYF.

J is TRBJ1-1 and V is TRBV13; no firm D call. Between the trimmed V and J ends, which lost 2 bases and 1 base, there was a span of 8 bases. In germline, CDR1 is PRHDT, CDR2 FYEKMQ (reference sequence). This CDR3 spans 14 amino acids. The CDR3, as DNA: TGTGCCAGCAGCTTATCCCTAACGAACACTGAAGCTTTCTTT. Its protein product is CASSLSLTNTEAFF. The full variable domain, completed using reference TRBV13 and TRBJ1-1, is AAGVIQSPRHLIKEKRETATLKCYPIPRHDTVYWYQQGPGQDPQFLISFYEKMQSDKGSIPDRFSAQQFSDYHSELNMSSLELGDSALYFCASSLSLTNTEAFFGQGTRLTVV.

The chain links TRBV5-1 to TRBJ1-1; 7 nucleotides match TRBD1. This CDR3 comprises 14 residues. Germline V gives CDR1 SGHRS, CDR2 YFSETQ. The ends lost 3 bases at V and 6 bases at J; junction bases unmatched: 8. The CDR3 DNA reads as TGCGCCAGCAGCTCGGCCGCCAGGGGGGCTGAAGCTTTCTTT. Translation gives CASSSAARGAEAFF.

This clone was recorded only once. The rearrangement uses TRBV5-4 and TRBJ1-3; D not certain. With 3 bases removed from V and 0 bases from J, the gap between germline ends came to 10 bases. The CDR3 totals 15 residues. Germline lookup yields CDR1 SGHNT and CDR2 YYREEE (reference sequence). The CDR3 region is CASSSGIYSGNTIYF. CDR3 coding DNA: TGTGCCAGCAGCTCCGGGATCTACTCTGGAAACACCATATATTTT.

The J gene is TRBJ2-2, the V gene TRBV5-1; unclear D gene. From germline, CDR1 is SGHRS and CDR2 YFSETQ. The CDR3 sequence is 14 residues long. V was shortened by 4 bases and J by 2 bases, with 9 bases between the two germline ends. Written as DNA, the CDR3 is TGCGCCAGCAGCCCCTATAGTAACACCGGGGAGCTGTTTTTT. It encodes CASSPYSNTGELFF.

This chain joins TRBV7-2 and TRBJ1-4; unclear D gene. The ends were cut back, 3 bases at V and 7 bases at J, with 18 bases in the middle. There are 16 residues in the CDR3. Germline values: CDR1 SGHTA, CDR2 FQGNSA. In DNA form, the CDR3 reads TGTGCCAGCAGCTTCCAACAAAATACGGGGATTGAAAAACTGTTTTTT. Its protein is CASSFQQNTGIEKLFF. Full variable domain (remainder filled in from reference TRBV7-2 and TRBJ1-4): GAGVSQSPSNKVTEKGKDVELRCDPISGHTALYWYRQSLGQGLEFLIYFQGNSAPDKSGLPSDRFSAERTGGSVSTLTIQRTQQEDSAVYLCASSFQQNTGIEKLFFGSGTQLSVL.

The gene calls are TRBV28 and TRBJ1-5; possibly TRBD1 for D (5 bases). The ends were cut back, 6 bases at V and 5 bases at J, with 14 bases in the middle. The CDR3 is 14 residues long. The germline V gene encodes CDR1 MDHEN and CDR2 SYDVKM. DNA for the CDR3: TGTGCCAGCAGCCCTGCCGGGGGAGATCAGCCCCAGCATTTT. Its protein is CASSPAGGDQPQHF.

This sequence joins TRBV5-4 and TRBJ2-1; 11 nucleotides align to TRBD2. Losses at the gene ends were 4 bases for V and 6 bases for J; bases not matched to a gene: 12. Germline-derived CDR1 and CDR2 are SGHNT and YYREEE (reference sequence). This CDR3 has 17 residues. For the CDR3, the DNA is TGTGCCAGCAGCCTACGACTAGCGGGGACCTTAGGCAATGAGCAGTTCTTC. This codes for CASSLRLAGTLGNEQFF.

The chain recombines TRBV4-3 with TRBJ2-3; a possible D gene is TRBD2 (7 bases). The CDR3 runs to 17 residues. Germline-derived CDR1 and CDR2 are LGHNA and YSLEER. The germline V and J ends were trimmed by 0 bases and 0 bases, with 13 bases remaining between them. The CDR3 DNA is TGCGCCAGCAGCCAAGATGGGGGGGGGCCAAGCACAGATACGCAGTATTTT. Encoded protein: CASSQDGGGPSTDTQYF.

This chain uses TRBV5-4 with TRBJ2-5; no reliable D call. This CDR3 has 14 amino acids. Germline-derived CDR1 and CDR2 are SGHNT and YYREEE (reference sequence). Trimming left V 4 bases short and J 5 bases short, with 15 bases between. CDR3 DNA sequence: TGTGCCAGCAGCCCTGACTCGCCTGCGGAGACCCAGTACTTC. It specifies CASSPDSPAETQYF. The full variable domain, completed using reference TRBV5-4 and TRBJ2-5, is ETGVTQSPTHLIKTRGQQVTLRCSSQSGHNTVSWYQQALGQGPQFIFQYYREEENGRGNFPPRFSGLQFPNYSSELNVNALELDDSALYLCASSPDSPAETQYFGPGTRLLVL.

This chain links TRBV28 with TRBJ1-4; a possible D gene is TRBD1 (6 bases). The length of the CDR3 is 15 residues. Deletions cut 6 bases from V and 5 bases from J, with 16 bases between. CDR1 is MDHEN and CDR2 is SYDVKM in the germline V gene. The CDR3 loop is CASRPTGLINEKLFF. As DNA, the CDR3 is TGTGCCAGCAGACCTACAGGGCTTATCAATGAAAAACTGTTTTTT.

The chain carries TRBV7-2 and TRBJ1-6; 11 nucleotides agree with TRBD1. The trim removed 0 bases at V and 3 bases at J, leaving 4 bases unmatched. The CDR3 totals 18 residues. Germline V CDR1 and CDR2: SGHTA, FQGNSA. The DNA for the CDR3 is TGTGCCAGCAGCTTAGCCGGACAGGGGGCTTACTATAATTCACCCCTCCACTTT. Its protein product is CASSLAGQGAYYNSPLHF.

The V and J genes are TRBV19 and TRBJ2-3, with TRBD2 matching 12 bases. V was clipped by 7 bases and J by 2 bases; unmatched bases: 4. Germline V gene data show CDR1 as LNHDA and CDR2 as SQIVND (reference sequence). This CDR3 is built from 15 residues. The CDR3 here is CASNRLAGDTDTQYF. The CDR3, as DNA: TGTGCCAGTAATCGACTAGCGGGGGACACAGATACGCAGTATTTT. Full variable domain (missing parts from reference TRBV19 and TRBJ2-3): DGGITQSPKYLFRKEGQNVTLSCEQNLNHDAMYWYRQDPGQGLRLIYYSQIVNDFQKGDIAEGYSVSREKKESFPLTVTSAQKNPTAFYLCASNRLAGDTDTQYFGPGTRLTVL.

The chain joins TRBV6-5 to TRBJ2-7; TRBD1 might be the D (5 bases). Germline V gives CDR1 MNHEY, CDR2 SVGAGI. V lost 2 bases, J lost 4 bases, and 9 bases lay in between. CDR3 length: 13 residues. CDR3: CASSYTGAYEQYF. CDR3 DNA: TGTGCCAGCAGTTACACAGGCGCGTACGAGCAGTACTTC.